One T cell receptor (beta chain) is described in this entry. Antigen: not known. V dropped 3 bases and J dropped 6; count of bases not matched to a gene: 5. The CDR3 is 14 residues long. The germline CDR1 and CDR2 sequences are LGHDT and YNNKEL (reference sequence). The data were obtained in a study of Ad26.COV2.S vaccination and SARS-CoV-2 variants. Study outcomes and limitations: Vaccinees showed greater spike-specific TCR breadth than placebo recipients. Analytic work on TCR breadth and depth might have understated the full extent of total T cell responses.

The method was immunoSEQ multiplex PCR; TCRdb's version includes in-frame clones alone and lacks a portion of them. The sample has more than 150,000 clones, roughly 85% seen once; the top ten hold about 5.5%. This receptor was identified in a human donor who had recovered from COVID-19. The chain combines TRBV3-1 (or the pseudogene TRBV3-2) with TRBJ2-1; 7 bases align to TRBD2. The specimen comprised peripheral blood, sampled after recovery from COVID-19. The CDR3 nucleotides are TGTGCCAGCAGCCATCGCGGGAGTTCCAATGAGCAGTTCTTC. This codes for CASSHRGSSNEQFF.